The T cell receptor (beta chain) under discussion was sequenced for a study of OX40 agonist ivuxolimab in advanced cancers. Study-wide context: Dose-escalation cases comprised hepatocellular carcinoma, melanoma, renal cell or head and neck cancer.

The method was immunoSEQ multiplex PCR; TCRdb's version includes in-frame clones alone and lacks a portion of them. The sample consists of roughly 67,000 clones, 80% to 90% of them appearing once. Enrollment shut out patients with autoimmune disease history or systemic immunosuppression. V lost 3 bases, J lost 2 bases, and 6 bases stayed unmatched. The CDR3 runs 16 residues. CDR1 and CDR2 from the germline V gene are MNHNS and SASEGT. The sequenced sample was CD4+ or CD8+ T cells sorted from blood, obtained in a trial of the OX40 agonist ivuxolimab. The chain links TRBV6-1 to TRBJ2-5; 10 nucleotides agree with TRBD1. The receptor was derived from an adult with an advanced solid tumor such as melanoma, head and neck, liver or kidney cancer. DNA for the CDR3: TGTGCCAGCAGTGATAGGGACAGGGGATGGCAAGAGACCCAGTACTTC. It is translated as CASSDRDRGWQETQYF.